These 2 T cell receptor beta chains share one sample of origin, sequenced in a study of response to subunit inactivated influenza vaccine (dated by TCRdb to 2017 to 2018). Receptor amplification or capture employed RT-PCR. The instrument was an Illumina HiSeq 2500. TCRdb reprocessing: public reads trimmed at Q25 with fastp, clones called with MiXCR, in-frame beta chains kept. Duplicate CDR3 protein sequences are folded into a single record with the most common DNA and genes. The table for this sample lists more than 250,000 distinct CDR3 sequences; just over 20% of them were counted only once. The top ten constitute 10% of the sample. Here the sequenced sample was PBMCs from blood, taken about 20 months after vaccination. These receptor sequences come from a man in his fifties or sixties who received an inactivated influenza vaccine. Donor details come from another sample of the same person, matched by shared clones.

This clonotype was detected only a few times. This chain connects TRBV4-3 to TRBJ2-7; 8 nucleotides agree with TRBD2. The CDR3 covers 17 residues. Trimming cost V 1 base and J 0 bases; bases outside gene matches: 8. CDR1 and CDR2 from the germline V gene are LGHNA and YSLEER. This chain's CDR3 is CASSQGRSGTTSYEQYF. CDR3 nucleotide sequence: TGCGCCAGCAGCCAAGGACGTAGCGGGACCACCTCCTACGAGCAGTACTTC.

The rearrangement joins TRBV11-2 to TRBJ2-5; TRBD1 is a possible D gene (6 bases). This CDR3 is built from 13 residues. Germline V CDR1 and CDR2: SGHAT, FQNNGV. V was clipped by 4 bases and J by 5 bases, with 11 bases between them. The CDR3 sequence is CASSSGVGETQYF. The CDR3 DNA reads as TGTGCCAGCAGCTCAGGGGTGGGGGAGACCCAGTACTTC.